The subject of this entry is one T cell receptor beta chain. The data were taken from a study of T cell changes during pregnancy in multiple sclerosis. Using immunoSEQ multiplex PCR, the repertoire was profiled, and TCRdb retains in-frame clones only, with some absent. The sample records about 60,000 clones, roughly nine tenths being singletons. V shed 0 bases and J shed 5 bases, with 10 bases lying between them. Germline CDR1 and CDR2: MNHEY and SVGAGI. The CDR3 is made up of 14 amino acids. Material: CD4+ T cells from peripheral blood mononuclear cells, obtained in the first trimester of pregnancy. The rearrangement uses TRBV6-5 and TRBJ1-1; D remains unclear. The receptor comes from a female donor with multiple sclerosis, enrolled in a pregnancy study. The DNA of the CDR3 is TGTGCCAGCAGTTACTCGTCAGAAACGACTGAAGCTTTCTTT. Amino acids: CASSYSSETTEAFF.